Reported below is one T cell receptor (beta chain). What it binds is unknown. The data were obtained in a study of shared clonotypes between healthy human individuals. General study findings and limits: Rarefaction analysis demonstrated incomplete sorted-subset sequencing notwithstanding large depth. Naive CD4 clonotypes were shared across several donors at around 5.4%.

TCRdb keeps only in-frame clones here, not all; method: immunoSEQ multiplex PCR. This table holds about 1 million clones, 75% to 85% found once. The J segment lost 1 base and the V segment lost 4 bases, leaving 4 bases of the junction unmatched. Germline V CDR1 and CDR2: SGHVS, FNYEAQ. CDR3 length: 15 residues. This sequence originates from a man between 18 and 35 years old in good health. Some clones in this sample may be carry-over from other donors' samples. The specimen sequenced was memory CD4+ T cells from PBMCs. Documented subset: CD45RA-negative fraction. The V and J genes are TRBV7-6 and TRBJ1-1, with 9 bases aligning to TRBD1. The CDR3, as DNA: TGTGCCAGCAGCTCTAGACAGGGGGGGAACACTGAAGCTTTCTTT. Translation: CASSSRQGGNTEAFF.